The 32 T cell receptor beta chains given below trace back to one sample, sequenced in a study of PD-1 blockade in classical Hodgkin lymphoma. Produced via immunoSEQ multiplex PCR; TCRdb's table is partial and in-frame only. This table holds 30,000 to 40,000 clones, 80% to 95% found once. In every patient, relapse followed autologous stem cell transplantation, while exposure to brentuximab vedotin differed. From thawed PBMCs, CD4+ T cells were purified using magnetic negative selection. The sample consisted of CD4+ T cells from blood, taken at baseline. These receptors originate from a human donor with classical Hodgkin lymphoma.

V usage is TRBV2 and J usage is TRBJ2-5; the match to TRBD1 covers 8 bases. Trimming at V came to 4 bases and at J to 3 bases, leaving 13 bases not matched to a gene. Germline assignment: CDR1 SNHLY and CDR2 FYNNEI. The CDR3 is made up of 17 amino acids. The CDR3 DNA reads TGTGCCAGCAGTGCCCGTAGGGCAGGGGGCGGGAAAGAGACCCAGTACTTC. Translated: CASSARRAGGGKETQYF.

The chain carries TRBV6-4 and TRBJ2-3; D perhaps matches TRBD1 (5 bases). CDR3 length equals 14 residues. The germline V and J ends were trimmed by 3 bases and 8 bases, with 15 bases remaining between them. Per germline, CDR1 MRHNA and CDR2 SNTAGT. The CDR3 DNA sequence: TGTGCCAGCAGTGAGATCCTAGGGGCGATTACGCAGTATTTT. This sequence encodes CASSEILGAITQYF.

This rearrangement joins TRBV5-1 to TRBJ2-7; possible D gene TRBD1, 6 bases. The V gene lost 4 bases and the J gene lost 6 bases, with 17 bases spanning the gap. The CDR3 has 14 residues. Germline V gene sequence: CDR1 SGHRS, CDR2 YFSETQ. CDR3 sequence: CASSPTTGLGEQYF. The CDR3 nucleotides read TGCGCCAGCAGCCCCACAACAGGGTTAGGCGAGCAGTACTTC.

The CDR3 DNA reads TGTGCCAGCAGCTTGCCGTTCTCTGGCTACACCTTC. It specifies CASSLPFSGYTF. This chain uses TRBV5-4 with TRBJ1-2, with no clear D. The ends were cut back, 1 base at V and 7 bases at J, with 8 bases in the middle. Germline-derived CDR1 and CDR2 are SGHNT and YYREEE (reference sequence). This CDR3 is built from 12 residues.

The chain links TRBV5-8 to TRBJ1-2; 7 bases match TRBD1. The CDR3 spans 15 residues. Germline V gene data show CDR1 as SGHTS and CDR2 as YDEGEE. V shed 0 bases, J shed 4 bases, and the junction held 6 bases outside the gene matches. The CDR3 reads CASSLGYPGGYGYTF. The DNA for the CDR3 is TGTGCCAGCAGCTTGGGGTACCCAGGGGGCTATGGCTACACCTTC.

The V and J genes are TRBV28 and TRBJ2-7; 9 bases agree with TRBD2. From germline, CDR1 is MDHEN and CDR2 SYDVKM. The CDR3 contains 18 residues. V lost 4 bases, J lost 4 bases, and 17 bases stayed unmatched. The CDR3 loop is CASSSRGPSGKSAYEQYF. The CDR3 nucleotides read TGTGCCAGCAGTTCAAGGGGGCCTAGCGGGAAATCGGCTTACGAGCAGTACTTC.

V and J are TRBV11-2 and TRBJ2-7; D might be TRBD1 or TRBD2, each matching 7 bases. V lost 5 bases, J lost 4 bases, and 21 bases lay in between. The V gene's germline CDR1 is SGHAT and CDR2 FQNNGV. The CDR3 is 16 residues long. CDR3 DNA sequence: TGTGCCAGCAGCCAGGGGGGGTGGACTAAGCTTTACGAGCAGTACTTC. Amino acid sequence: CASSQGGWTKLYEQYF.

The genes are TRBV15 and TRBJ1-4, with D possibly TRBD1 on 6 matching bases. CDR1 and CDR2 from the germline V gene are LNHNV and YYDKDF (reference sequence). Trimming took off 3 bases at V and 3 bases at J, with 8 bases between the two ends. The CDR3 extends over 14 amino acids. CDR3 sequence reads: CATSSSGANEKLFF. The CDR3 nucleotides are TGTGCCACCAGCAGCTCAGGGGCTAATGAAAAACTGTTTTTT.

The gene calls are TRBV20-1 and TRBJ2-5; unclear D gene. Germline assignment: CDR1 DFQATT and CDR2 SNEGSKA (reference sequence). The CDR3 length is 11 residues. V lost 5 bases and J lost 1, with 5 bases in between. CDR3 loop: CSAQFQETQYF. CDR3 nucleotide sequence: TGCAGTGCTCAATTCCAAGAGACCCAGTACTTC.

This sequence joins TRBV6-5 and TRBJ2-2; D might be TRBD2 (7 bases). CDR1 MNHEY and CDR2 SVGAGI come from the germline V gene. The ends were cut back, 2 bases at V and 8 bases at J, with 15 bases in the middle. This CDR3 comprises 15 residues. CDR3 bases: TGTGCCAGCAGTTACGGGGGCGGGAGCTTGGGGGAGCTGTTTTTT. As protein: CASSYGGGSLGELFF.

This clone appeared once. V and J are TRBV10-3 and TRBJ1-4, with D uncertain. This CDR3 has 13 amino acids. V was pared by 7 bases and J by 8 bases, with 14 bases between. From germline, CDR1 is ENHRY and CDR2 SYGVKD. The CDR3: CAITAGMGEKLFF. For the CDR3, the DNA is TGTGCCATCACTGCGGGTATGGGAGAAAAACTGTTTTTT.

The J gene is TRBJ2-6, the V gene TRBV2; 9 bases match TRBD1. This CDR3 spans 15 amino acids. J was trimmed by 9 bases and V by 7 bases; bases with no gene match: 10. Germline V gene lookup returns CDR1 SNHLY and CDR2 FYNNEI. For the CDR3, the DNA is TGTGCCAGCACCCTCCAGGGACAGGGAGTCAACGTCCTGACTTTC. As protein: CASTLQGQGVNVLTF.

This chain joins TRBV11-2 and TRBJ2-5; the D gene is possibly TRBD1 (5 bases). Germline CDR1 is SGHAT and CDR2 is FQNNGV. The CDR3 consists of 14 residues. Trimming removed 6 bases from V and 5 bases from J, with 16 bases in between. CDR3 coding DNA: TGTGCCAGCAGTGTTCAGGGATTCGGGGAGACCCAGTACTTC. Protein sequence: CASSVQGFGETQYF.

In its sample, this clone was seen once. The rearrangement uses TRBV28 and TRBJ2-3; 16 positions agree with TRBD2. Germline CDR1 is MDHEN and CDR2 is SYDVKM. V lost 5 bases, J lost 1 base, and 12 bases stayed unmatched. CDR3 length equals 20 residues. CDR3 sequence: CASSPRGLAGGPSGTDTQYF. DNA for the CDR3: TGTGCCAGCAGTCCAAGGGGACTAGCGGGAGGGCCGAGTGGCACAGATACGCAGTATTTT.

The V call is TRBV9, the J call TRBJ2-3, with 12 positions matching TRBD2. Per the germline V gene, CDR1 is SGDLS and CDR2 is YYNGEE. The CDR3 consists of 15 residues. J lost 6 bases, V lost 6 bases, and 8 bases had no gene match. CDR3 region: CASTRTSGVVDTQYF. CDR3 coding DNA: TGTGCCAGCACACGGACTAGCGGGGTCGTGGATACGCAGTATTTT.

This rearrangement joins TRBV29-1 to TRBJ1-1; unclear D gene. Germline loops: CDR1 SQVTM, CDR2 ANQGSEA. V shed 5 bases and J shed 0 bases, with 13 bases lying between them. The CDR3 is made up of 14 amino acids. CDR3 protein: CSVTVGGMNTEAFF. CDR3 coding DNA: TGCAGCGTTACGGTGGGAGGGATGAACACTGAAGCTTTCTTT.

V usage is TRBV7-9 and J usage is TRBJ1-2, with D possibly TRBD1 on 6 matching bases. The CDR3 has 12 amino acids. Trimming stripped 10 bases from V and 2 bases from J, with 11 bases between. Germline CDR1 SEHNR, CDR2 FQNEAQ (reference sequence). CDR3 bases: TGTGCCATCAATGGACAGAACTATGGCTACACCTTC. Translated: CAINGQNYGYTF.

The V gene is TRBV5-1, the J gene TRBJ2-3; possible D gene TRBD2, 5 bases. The CDR3 length is 14 residues. The V end lost 4 bases, the J end lost 6 bases, and 15 bases lay between the germline ends. The germline CDR1 and CDR2 sequences are SGHRS and YFSETQ. CDR3 protein: CASSPVREGDTQYF. In nucleotides, the CDR3 is TGCGCCAGCAGCCCAGTTCGGGAAGGCGATACGCAGTATTTT.

This sequence joins TRBV11-2 and TRBJ2-7, with TRBD2 identical over 9 bases. J lost 1 base, V lost 5 bases, and 9 bases had no gene match. The germline CDR1 and CDR2 sequences are SGHAT and FQNNGV. The CDR3 is made up of 16 amino acids. The CDR3 DNA reads TGTGCCAGCAGCCACTCGCGACTAGCGGTTTCCTACGAGCAGTACTTC. It translates to CASSHSRLAVSYEQYF.

This clone was seen more than once but under ten times. The rearrangement joins TRBV10-3 to TRBJ1-3, with TRBD1 as a possible D gene (5 bases). Per the germline V gene, CDR1 is ENHRY and CDR2 is SYGVKD. V lost 5 bases and J lost 1, with 12 bases in between. The CDR3 loop spans 15 amino acids. CDR3 nucleotide sequence: TGTGCCATCAGTCCTGGCAGGGCATCTGGAAACACCATATATTTT. Protein: CAISPGRASGNTIYF.

This rearrangement joins TRBV7-3 to TRBJ2-5, with D unresolved. The CDR3 has 16 residues. Germline CDR1 and CDR2: SGHTA and FQGTGA. Trimming took 0 bases from V and 2 from J, leaving 13 bases between them. The CDR3 bases are TGTGCCAGCAGCTTAACCACCTCAGCAAAACAAGAGACCCAGTACTTC. This gives the protein CASSLTTSAKQETQYF.

This rearrangement joins TRBV6-5 to TRBJ1-4, with TRBD1 as a possible D gene (5 bases). V lost 7 bases and J 2 bases, leaving 11 bases between the germline ends. The CDR3 extends over 14 amino acids. Germline V gene sequence: CDR1 MNHEY, CDR2 SVGAGI. The CDR3 reads CASTAGLTNEKLFF. The CDR3 coding sequence is TGTGCCAGCACGGCAGGGCTGACTAATGAAAAACTGTTTTTT.

This chain joins TRBV27 and TRBJ2-6; 9 nucleotides match TRBD1. V lost 7 bases to trimming and J lost 3 bases; unmatched junction nucleotides: 19. The germline V gene encodes CDR1 MNHEY and CDR2 SMNVEV (reference sequence). This CDR3 spans 20 amino acids. Here the CDR3 DNA reads TGTGCCAGCAATACTCACACCCCGGACAGGGGATCTTTTGGGGCCAACGTCCTGACTTTC. As protein: CASNTHTPDRGSFGANVLTF.

V usage is TRBV7-2 and J usage is TRBJ2-3; D might be TRBD2 (6 bases). From germline, CDR1 is SGHTA and CDR2 FQGNSA. This CDR3 spans 15 amino acids. V was trimmed by 2 bases and J by 2 bases, leaving 11 bases between them. The CDR3 DNA reads TGTGCCAGCAGCTTAAAGGCGGGGCTCACAGATACGCAGTATTTT. It is translated as CASSLKAGLTDTQYF.

V usage is TRBV30 and J usage is TRBJ2-2; no clear D gene. Germline assignment: CDR1 GTSNPN and CDR2 SVGIG (reference sequence). CDR3 length: 11 amino acids. The V gene lost 0 bases and the J gene lost 7 bases, with 3 bases spanning the gap. The CDR3 reads CAWSVRGELFF. For the CDR3, the DNA is TGTGCCTGGAGTGTACGCGGGGAGCTGTTTTTT.

This clone was found once. The rearrangement uses TRBV11-3 and TRBJ2-1, with D maybe TRBD2 (6 bases). From germline, CDR1 is SGHNT and CDR2 YENEEA. V dropped 3 bases and J dropped 9 bases, with 9 bases sitting between them. The length of the CDR3 is 12 residues. The CDR3 region is CASSLRGGEQFF. The CDR3 bases are TGTGCCAGCAGCTTGCGGGGCGGTGAGCAGTTCTTC. Complete variable domain (other parts from reference TRBV11-3 and TRBJ2-1): EAGVVQSPRYKIIEKKQPVAFWCNPISGHNTLYWYLQNLGQGPELLIRYENEEAVDDSQLPKDRFSAERLKGVDSTLKIQPAELGDSAVYLCASSLRGGEQFFGPGTRLTVL.

This chain joins TRBV2 and TRBJ1-5; TRBD1 matches 7 bases. Germline CDR1 and CDR2: SNHLY and FYNNEI. J was trimmed by 4 bases and V by 6 bases; bases with no gene match: 6. This CDR3 spans 14 amino acids. CDR3 coding DNA: TGTGCCAGCAGCCGACAGGGTACTAATCAGCCCCAGCATTTT. This encodes CASSRQGTNQPQHF. The complete variable domain, with remaining parts taken from reference TRBV2 and TRBJ1-5, reads EPEVTQTPSHQVTQMGQEVILRCVPISNHLYFYWYRQILGQKVEFLVSFYNNEISEKSEIFDDQFSVERPDGSNFTLKIRSTKLEDSAMYFCASSRQGTNQPQHFGDGTRLSIL.

The sample holds a few counts of this clone. The genes are TRBV29-1 and TRBJ1-1; a weak D match, TRBD1 (5 bases). This CDR3 is built from 14 residues. Looked up from germline, CDR1 is SQVTM and CDR2 is ANQGSEA. V was trimmed by 3 bases and J by 4 bases, leaving 15 bases between them. CDR3 residues: CSVESGPDGTEAFF. Written as DNA, the CDR3 is TGCAGCGTTGAGTCAGGGCCCGATGGCACTGAAGCTTTCTTT.

The CDR3 nucleotides read TGTGCCAGCAGTTTTCAGGGACTAGCCAAAAACATTCAGTACTTC. This translates into CASSFQGLAKNIQYF. This chain links TRBV28 with TRBJ2-4; tentatively, D is TRBD2 (6 bases). Trimming left V 3 bases short and J 0 bases short, with 9 bases between. The CDR3 runs to 15 residues. Germline-derived CDR1 and CDR2 are MDHEN and SYDVKM.

Only one count was recorded for this clone. The chain is built from TRBV5-1 and TRBJ2-3, with D uncertain. Trimming shortened V by 0 bases and J by 6 bases, and 17 bases separated the two germline ends. The CDR3 spans 16 residues. CDR1 SGHRS and CDR2 YFSETQ come from the germline V gene. The CDR3 loop reads CASSLDLSGGSDTQYF. The DNA for the CDR3 is TGCGCCAGCAGCTTGGACCTTTCTGGCGGATCGGATACGCAGTATTTT.

The rearrangement uses TRBV4-1 and TRBJ2-1; 13 bases are a match to TRBD2. The CDR3 length is 16 residues. V gave up 2 bases and J gave up 6 bases; unmatched junction bases: 4. Germline V gene sequence: CDR1 MGHRA, CDR2 YSYEKL. The CDR3 DNA sequence: TGCGCCAGCAGCCAACCGACTAGCGGGAGGTTCAATGAGCAGTTCTTC. This translates into CASSQPTSGRFNEQFF.

The chain is built from TRBV28 and TRBJ2-1; D is uncertain. Trimming pared 3 bases from V and 7 bases from J, leaving 4 bases between. The CDR3 has 11 amino acids. Germline CDR1 MDHEN, CDR2 SYDVKM. The CDR3 sequence: CASSFRNEQFF. CDR3 DNA sequence: TGTGCCAGCAGTTTCAGGAATGAGCAGTTCTTC.